The present entry profiles one TCR beta chain with its context. What it recognizes is unknown. This specimen comes from a study of blood T cells in healthy people across ages. After removal of 4 bases from V and 6 bases from J, the junction contained 12 bases not matched to a gene. Germline CDR1 and CDR2: MDHEN and SYDVKM. CDR3 size: 17 residues. Study-level points and caveats: As age increased, TCR beta diversity per million T cells fell in a roughly linear fashion.

The second PCR ran about 6 to 11 cycles with a sample-barcoded 5' primer and J-beta primers. Each CDR3 protein gets one entry after TCRdb re-called the 5' RACE reads with MiXCR. The table has fewer than 700,000 distinct CDR3 sequences, around half seen once. The source is a man older than 75 in good health. The chain has TRBV28 and TRBJ2-3; 11 nucleotides agree with TRBD2. Source material: blood. The CDR3: CASSSSGRFGPQDTQYF. For the CDR3, the DNA is TGTGCCAGCAGTTCTAGCGGGAGGTTTGGCCCTCAGGATACGCAGTATTTT.